This T cell receptor (beta chain) was sequenced for a study of cytomegalovirus exposure and HLA in healthy donors. The PCR employed 60 Vbeta primers together with 13 Jbeta primers. Repertoires were generated with immunoSEQ multiplex PCR, while TCRdb's copy carries only in-frame clones and drops some. The repertoire holds more than 95,000 clones, with roughly 9.9% as singletons. Germline CDR1 reads SGDLS; CDR2 reads YYNGEE. The CDR3 runs 18 residues. After removal of 3 bases from V and 7 bases from J, the junction contained 12 bases not matched to a gene. The receptor was isolated from a man under 40 in good health and CMV-seronegative. The V and J genes are TRBV9 and TRBJ2-1, with TRBD2 matching 14 bases. Sequencing used PBMCs. The CDR3 DNA is TGTGCCAGCAGCGCGACCGGGACTAGCGGGAGTTTTGTGAATGAGCAGTTCTTC. Its translation: CASSATGTSGSFVNEQFF.